Listed below are T cell receptor beta chains from one sample, sequenced in a study of identical twins. A single record per CDR3 protein comes from TCRdb applying MiXCR to the 5' RACE reads. The sample includes roughly 690,000 distinct CDR3 sequences, approximately 22% of them seen just once. The same specimen was also included in a second study, on T cells expressing NK-cell markers.

Sequencing was performed on PBMCs. The receptors were gathered from a woman aged 18-29 years in good health. The CDR3 runs from the conserved cysteine through the conserved F or W.

j_call v_call cdr3_aa
TRBJ2-1 TRBV7-3 CASSLSSGHYNEQFF
TRBJ1-4 TRBV29-1 CSVVKAGVNEKLFF
TRBJ2-7 TRBV7-2 CASSPLAAYEQYF
TRBJ1-1 TRBV5-1 CASNNPGRLRNTEAFF
TRBJ2-1 TRBV29-1 CSAGGDRLAGDEQFF
TRBJ1-2 TRBV6-1 CASTTRRKANYGYTF
TRBJ2-1 TRBV20-1 CCARDRGETSGPNEQFF
TRBJ2-7 TRBV5-1 CASSQRTGLYEQYF
TRBJ2-3 TRBV7-2 CASSLGLLAGAPDTQYF
TRBJ1-1 TRBV7-9 CASSARQGGAEAFF
TRBJ2-1 TRBV5-1 CASSLQGPDNEQFF
TRBJ1-1 TRBV12-3/TRBV12-4 CASSLRKVRTEAFF
TRBJ2-3 TRBV10-3 CAISPRDRIPGRDTQYF
TRBJ1-1 TRBV9 CASSADPNTEAFF
TRBJ2-5 TRBV29-1 CSGSGTSGTTLGTQYF
TRBJ2-5 TRBV15 CATSRVEKRETQYF
TRBJ2-3 TRBV3-1 CASSQDLGLAGTDTQYF
TRBJ2-1 TRBV7-2 CASSLVTGGTFF
TRBJ1-4 TRBV20-1 CSASMLESRNGLFF
TRBJ2-3 TRBV6-2/TRBV6-3 CASSLISGGRTDTQYF
TRBJ1-1 TRBV10-3 CAMSYREGNTEAFF
TRBJ2-1 TRBV20-1 CSARDLAGLRVEQFF
TRBJ2-7 TRBV6-2/TRBV6-3 CASSYRSGSSYEQYF
TRBJ2-7 TRBV29-1 CSGGGTGYEQYF
TRBJ2-3 TRBV20-1 CSPRGQDTQYF
TRBJ2-3 TRBV27 CATSPGHAPTDTQYF
TRBJ2-1 TRBV7-9 CASGSNEQFF
TRBJ1-1 TRBV20-1 CSAAKGNTEAFF
TRBJ1-1 TRBV5-1 CASSIGTGGTEAFF
TRBJ2-5 TRBV7-2 CACSREGETQYF
TRBJ2-2 TRBV5-1 CASSRTSGFLTGELFF
TRBJ1-5 TRBV12-3/TRBV12-4 CASSLTHGQPQHF
TRBJ1-1 TRBV20-1 CSARDMEGRDTEAFF
TRBJ2-5 TRBV20-1 CSATGTPETQYF
TRBJ2-1 TRBV7-6 CASSPGTSGAQFF
TRBJ2-7 TRBV7-8 CASRIGGGFYEQYF
TRBJ2-2 TRBV6-5 CASSSLAFNTGELFF
TRBJ2-3 TRBV15 CATSRDLGGTTDTQYF
TRBJ2-1 TRBV5-6 CASSYENRVNEQFF
TRBJ2-1 TRBV12-3/TRBV12-4 CASRIISGSISYNEQFF
TRBJ2-6 TRBV7-3 CASSLKGPGPSRVAGANVLTF
TRBJ2-1 TRBV20-1 CSARSPSPYNEQFF
TRBJ2-3 TRBV4-3 CASSQDQRGSGSDTQYF
TRBJ2-5 TRBV27 CASSPTVTETQYF
TRBJ2-7 TRBV20-1 CSARAPLLSSYEQYF
TRBJ2-3 TRBV30 CAWERESTDTQYF
TRBJ2-7 TRBV29-1 CSVVRRESYEQYF
TRBJ1-5 TRBV20-1 CSASDSNQPQHF
TRBJ2-5 TRBV20-1 CSAPFGTQYF
TRBJ2-7 TRBV18 CASSPTVYEQYF
TRBJ1-1 TRBV20-1 CSASVSWDTEAFF
TRBJ2-1 TRBV7-9 CASSLVGAGVYDEQFF